These 4 T cell receptor beta chains were sequenced from one sample in a study of blood T cells in healthy people across ages. For the second PCR, which ran for about 7 to 12 cycles, a sample-barcoded 5' primer and a J-beta primer mix were used. One entry per CDR3 protein results from TCRdb running MiXCR on the 5' RACE reads. This sample yields 1 million or so distinct CDR3 sequences, of which roughly 24% are seen a single time; less than 0.75% belongs to the top ten. This same sample was also taken into another study, of T cells of mothers and their children.

Sequencing input: blood. All receptors come from a girl aged 2 to 10 in good health.

This clonotype has only a few counts. The CDR3 spells CASSLETAGNTIYF. Written as DNA, the CDR3 is TGCGCCAGCAGCTTGGAGACAGCCGGAAACACCATATATTTT. This chain joins TRBV5-1 and TRBJ1-3; the D gene is possibly TRBD1 (5 bases). Germline-derived CDR1 and CDR2 are SGHRS and YFSETQ. This CDR3 comprises 14 residues. Trimming removed 0 bases at V and 4 bases at J, with 8 bases between.

This clonotype was picked up a small number of times. V and J are TRBV28 and TRBJ1-4; D ambiguous. The CDR3 sequence is 11 residues long. The germline gives CDR1 MDHEN, CDR2 SYDVKM. Trimming removed 3 bases at V and 10 bases at J, with 6 bases between. The CDR3 DNA reads TGTGCCAGCAGTTTCGGCAGAAAACTGTTTTTT. Translation: CASSFGRKLFF. Using reference TRBV28 and TRBJ1-4 for the parts outside the CDR3, the full variable domain is DVKVTQSSRYLVKRTGEKVFLECVQDMDHENMFWYRQDPGLGLRLIYFSYDVKMKEKGDIPEGYSVSREKKERFSLILESASTNQTSMYLCASSFGRKLFFGSGTQLSVL.

In its sample, this clonotype was seen a few times. The rearrangement uses TRBV7-2 and TRBJ2-1; TRBD2 might be the D (6 bases). This CDR3 has 13 amino acids. The germline CDR1 and CDR2 sequences are SGHTA and FQGNSA. V was trimmed by 2 bases and J by 7 bases, leaving 9 bases between them. The CDR3 region is CASSLRRENEQFF. The CDR3 DNA follows: TGTGCCAGCAGCTTACGGCGGGAAAATGAGCAGTTCTTC.

This clonotype was counted between two and nine times. This chain uses TRBV29-1 with TRBJ1-4, with a possible D match to TRBD1 (5 bases). Germline-derived CDR1 and CDR2 are SQVTM and ANQGSEA. V lost 5 bases and J 13 bases, leaving 11 bases between the germline ends. This CDR3 is 10 amino acids long. The CDR3 sequence is CSVLYGGLFF. The CDR3 nucleotides are TGCAGCGTTTTATACGGGGGACTGTTTTTT.